These T cell receptor beta chains were read from a single sample in a study of cytomegalovirus exposure and HLA in healthy donors. Profiled with immunoSEQ multiplex PCR; TCRdb holds only in-frame clones, not every one. The repertoire holds roughly 200,000 clones, more than 80% seen once, with about 3.1% in the top ten. The source material was PBMCs. Receptors originate from a man aged 25 to 40 in good health and CMV-seronegative. The CDR3 runs from the conserved cysteine through the conserved F or W. D genes are given only for firm matches. For some rows the clone size is stated as once, few or many, or as a class when expanded; others skip it.

V	J	size	D	CDR3	DNA
TRBV5-8	TRBJ2-2	-	TRBD1	CASSWQGAYTGELFF	TGTGCCAGCAGCTGGCAGGGGGCGTACACCGGGGAGCTGTTTTTT
TRBV7-2	TRBJ2-7	-	TRBD1	CASSLVLTGGPEQYF	TGTGCCAGCAGCTTAGTGCTGACAGGGGGCCCAGAGCAGTACTTC
TRBV28	TRBJ2-2	-	-	CASSRGTGELFF	TGTGCCAGCAGCCGGGGGACCGGGGAGCTGTTTTTT
TRBV9	TRBJ2-7	-	-	CASSARGGVEEQYF	TGTGCCAGCAGCGCCCGTGGCGGGGTCGAGGAGCAGTACTTC
TRBV4-3	TRBJ1-5	-	-	CASSQEASRQQPQHF	TGCGCCAGCAGCCAAGAAGCGTCCAGACAGCAGCCCCAGCATTTT
TRBV28	TRBJ2-7	-	TRBD2	CASSLGRGQYF	TGTGCCAGCAGTTTAGGGAGGGGGCAGTACTTC
TRBV7-6	TRBJ2-5	-	TRBD2	CASSLGASGGTLETQYF	TGTGCCAGCAGCTTAGGGGCTAGCGGGGGGACTCTAGAGACCCAGTACTTC
TRBV15	TRBJ1-2	-	-	CATSRGNRAGGYTF	TGTGCCACCAGCAGAGGCAACAGGGCCGGTGGCTACACCTTC
TRBV5-6	TRBJ2-7	-	TRBD1	CASSFTRTGTSEQYF	TGTGCCAGCAGCTTTACTCGGACAGGTACAAGCGAGCAGTACTTC
TRBV7-9	TRBJ1-2	few	TRBD1	CASSSWTGEGYGYTF	TGTGCCAGCAGCTCTTGGACAGGGGAGGGCTATGGCTACACCTTC
TRBV10-3	TRBJ1-6	-	-	CAISRQSSSYNSPLHF	TGTGCCATCAGTCGACAGTCGAGCTCCTATAATTCACCCCTCCACTTT
TRBV27	TRBJ2-7	-	TRBD1	CASTPWGDRVAEQYF	TGTGCCAGCACCCCCTGGGGGGACAGGGTGGCGGAACAGTACTTC
TRBV19	TRBJ2-2	-	TRBD1	CASSFDRGFGTGELFF	TGTGCCAGTAGTTTTGACAGGGGGTTTGGCACCGGGGAGCTGTTTTTT
TRBV4-3	TRBJ2-3	-	-	CASSQDQWGLSTDTQYF	TGCGCCAGCAGCCAAGATCAGTGGGGACTGAGCACAGATACGCAGTATTTT
TRBV7-7	TRBJ2-5	-	-	CASSLAAGQRETQYF	TGTGCTAGCAGCTTAGCGGCAGGGCAAAGGGAGACCCAGTACTTC
TRBV7-9	TRBJ1-4	-	TRBD1	CASSRDRGREKLFF	TGTGCCAGCAGCCGGGACAGGGGTCGTGAAAAACTGTTTTTT
TRBV11-3	TRBJ2-1	-	-	CASSLVGPRNEQFF	TGTGCCAGCAGCTTAGTTGGGCCACGCAATGAGCAGTTCTTC
TRBV19	TRBJ2-1	-	TRBD1	CASSPTGEGYNEQFF	TGTGCCAGTAGTCCAACAGGGGAAGGCTACAATGAGCAGTTCTTC
TRBV19	TRBJ1-1	few	-	CASSPQRGRLRSEAFF	TGTGCCAGTAGTCCGCAACGGGGAAGGCTACGGTCTGAAGCTTTCTTT
TRBV10-1	TRBJ2-2	-	TRBD2	CASSGTSGDTGELFF	TGCGCCAGCAGTGGGACTAGCGGGGACACCGGGGAGCTGTTTTTT
TRBV2	TRBJ1-4	-	TRBD1	CASSDPTADRGHEKLFF	TGTGCCAGCAGTGACCCCACCGCGGACAGGGGGCATGAAAAACTGTTTTTT
TRBV4-2	TRBJ2-3	-	-	CASSHGLGRPTQYF	TGTGCCAGCAGCCATGGGTTGGGCAGACCAACGCAGTATTTT
TRBV7-2	TRBJ2-1	-	TRBD2	CASSPPGLAGGENEQFF	TGTGCCAGCAGCCCTCCGGGACTAGCGGGGGGGGAGAATGAGCAGTTCTTC
TRBV10-3	TRBJ2-2	-	-	CAISQVTGELFF	TGTGCCATCAGTCAGGTCACCGGGGAGCTGTTTTTT
TRBV7-9	TRBJ1-5	-	-	CASSTFQGLGNQPQHF	TGTGCCAGCAGCACTTTTCAGGGACTGGGCAATCAGCCCCAGCATTTT
TRBV19	TRBJ1-1	-	-	CASNQSPPNTEAFF	TGTGCCAGTAACCAAAGCCCGCCGAACACTGAAGCTTTCTTT
TRBV19	TRBJ1-1	-	-	CASSLPGSKAFF	TGTGCCAGTAGTTTGCCCGGGTCCAAAGCTTTCTTT
TRBV6-1	TRBJ2-5	-	TRBD2	CASRDGGGGRETQYF	TGTGCCAGCAGGGACGGGGGGGGAGGAAGGGAGACCCAGTACTTC
TRBV4-2	TRBJ2-3	-	TRBD2	CASSQDQATSGGATFVYTQYF	TGTGCCAGCAGCCAAGATCAGGCGACTAGCGGGGGGGCCACGTTTGTATATACGCAGTATTTT
TRBV12-5	TRBJ1-1	-	TRBD1	CASGLDSDRGRGEAFF	TGTGCTAGTGGTTTGGACTCGGACAGGGGGCGCGGCGAAGCTTTCTTT
TRBV6-1	TRBJ2-2	-	TRBD2	CASSASGGATGELFF	TGTGCCAGCAGTGCTAGCGGGGGGGCCACCGGGGAGCTGTTTTTT
TRBV6-1	TRBJ2-7	-	-	CASSEARALLGLEQYF	TGTGCCAGCAGTGAAGCGCGGGCCCTTTTAGGACTCGAGCAGTACTTC
TRBV6-5	TRBJ1-1	-	TRBD1	CASSTRGQGTTEAFF	TGTGCCAGCAGCACCCGGGGACAGGGGACCACTGAAGCTTTCTTT
TRBV6-5	TRBJ1-6	-	TRBD1	CASRRTGRNSPLHF	TGTGCCAGCAGAAGGACAGGTCGTAATTCACCCCTCCACTTT
TRBV5-1	TRBJ2-2	-	-	CASTDTNTGELFF	TGCGCCAGCACCGACACGAACACCGGGGAGCTGTTTTTT
TRBV15	TRBJ1-5	-	-	CATSRDLGGPQHF	TGTGCCACCAGCAGAGATCTGGGGGGGCCCCAGCATTTT
TRBV27	TRBJ1-5	-	-	CASSNTGGNQPQHF	TGTGCCAGCAGTAACACGGGTGGCAATCAGCCCCAGCATTTT
TRBV10-3	TRBJ2-7	-	TRBD1	CAISESGGQGSYEQYF	TGTGCCATCAGTGAGTCGGGGGGACAGGGGTCCTACGAGCAGTACTTC
TRBV6-5	TRBJ2-3	-	TRBD2	CASGGEPDTQYF	TGTGCCAGCGGGGGGGAACCAGATACGCAGTATTTT
TRBV7-3	TRBJ2-1	-	-	CASSLDVGGPGNEQFF	TGTGCCAGCAGCTTGGACGTCGGGGGTCCGGGCAATGAGCAGTTCTTC
TRBV7-9	TRBJ2-3	-	-	CASSGSITSTDTQYF	TGTGCCAGCAGCGGTAGCATAACTAGCACAGATACGCAGTATTTT
TRBV6-5	TRBJ2-7	once	-	CASSYARDYEQYF	TGTGCCAGCAGTTACGCCCGGGACTACGAGCAGTACTTC
TRBV7-8	TRBJ1-3	-	-	CASSLGAVSGNTIYF	TGTGCCAGCAGCTTAGGGGCCGTCTCTGGAAACACCATATATTTT
TRBV13	TRBJ1-1	-	-	CASSSEGTEAFF	TGTGCCAGCAGCTCGGAGGGCACTGAAGCTTTCTTT
TRBV10-2	TRBJ1-2	-	TRBD1	CASSHGTGGKYF	TGCGCCAGCAGCCATGGGACAGGGGGTAAATACTTC
TRBV7-6	TRBJ2-2	-	-	CASSPRVNTGELFF	TGTGCCAGCAGCCCGCGGGTAAACACCGGGGAGCTGTTTTTT
TRBV5-1	TRBJ2-3	-	-	CASSQPGQHVVDTQYF	TGCGCCAGCAGCCAGCCGGGACAACACGTGGTAGATACGCAGTATTTT
TRBV7-2	TRBJ2-3	-	-	CASSSSTDTQYF	TGTGCCAGCAGCTCTAGCACAGATACGCAGTATTTT
TRBV20-1	TRBJ2-7	-	-	CSASLVAEQYF	TGCAGTGCTAGCTTGGTGGCCGAGCAGTACTTC
TRBV4-1	TRBJ2-7	-	TRBD1	CASSQVTGAHEQYF	TGCGCCAGCAGCCAAGTCACAGGGGCACACGAGCAGTACTTC
TRBV7-2	TRBJ2-2	once	-	CASSFRGSTGELFF	TGTGCCAGCAGCTTCAGGGGTAGCACCGGGGAGCTGTTTTTT
TRBV6-5	TRBJ2-3	-	TRBD2	CASSPLAPSTDTQYF	TGTGCCAGCAGCCCACTAGCGCCTAGCACAGATACGCAGTATTTT
TRBV6-5	TRBJ1-2	-	-	CASSSPRGTTHYGYTF	TGTGCCAGCAGTTCCCCAAGGGGGACCACTCACTATGGCTACACCTTC
TRBV29-1	TRBJ1-1	-	TRBD1	CSVRRRQGSNTEAFF	TGCAGCGTTCGCCGGCGACAGGGGTCGAACACTGAAGCTTTCTTT
TRBV2	TRBJ1-1	-	TRBD1	CASSYFRDRVNTEAFF	TGTGCCAGCAGTTATTTCCGGGACAGGGTGAACACTGAAGCTTTCTTT
TRBV11-2	TRBJ2-3	-	TRBD1	CASSATTGGVSTDTQYF	TGTGCCAGCAGCGCCACGACAGGGGGCGTGAGCACAGATACGCAGTATTTT
TRBV2	TRBJ1-6	few	-	CASGRRTYNSPLHF	TGTGCCAGCGGACGGAGGACCTATAATTCACCCCTCCACTTT
TRBV18	TRBJ2-3	-	-	CASSPLQSTDTQYF	TGTGCCAGCTCACCTCTACAGAGCACAGATACGCAGTATTTT
TRBV6-1	TRBJ2-6	-	TRBD1	CASSDPRTGSGANVLTF	TGTGCCAGCAGTGACCCCCGGACAGGCTCTGGGGCCAACGTCCTGACTTTC